Below are 22 T cell receptor beta chains sequenced from a single sample in a study of blood T cell repertoires in COVID-19. The protocol was immunoSEQ multiplex PCR, while the TCRdb copy is restricted to in-frame clones and leaves out a portion. Of about 160,000 clones in the sample, 76% were seen once. The sample comprised peripheral blood. These receptors all stem from a woman older than 75 with acute or convalescent COVID-19.

Only one count was recorded for this clone. The V and J genes are TRBV27 and TRBJ1-2; D ambiguous. The germline V and J ends were trimmed by 3 bases and 11 bases, with 16 bases remaining between them. Germline V gene data show CDR1 as MNHEY and CDR2 as SMNVEV (reference sequence). The length of the CDR3 is 13 residues. The CDR3 loop reads CASSFAESGSYTF. The CDR3 DNA sequence: TGTGCCAGCAGTTTTGCGGAGTCGGGTTCTTACACCTTC.

The chain couples TRBV7-9 to TRBJ2-7, with D maybe TRBD2 (5 bases). The CDR3 runs 12 residues. V lost 6 bases and J 3 bases, leaving 9 bases between the germline ends. Germline CDR1 SEHNR, CDR2 FQNEAQ (reference sequence). The DNA of the CDR3 is TGTGCCAGCAGGTGGGAGAACTACGAGCAGTACTTC. This gives the protein CASRWENYEQYF.

V usage is TRBV11-2 and J usage is TRBJ2-5; 7 nucleotides match TRBD1. CDR3 length: 14 residues. The ends lost 4 bases at V and 1 base at J; junction bases unmatched: 3. The germline gives CDR1 SGHAT, CDR2 FQNNGV. CDR3 nucleotides: TGTGCCAGCAGCTCCAGGACAGGCCAAGAGACCCAGTACTTC. It encodes CASSSRTGQETQYF. The whole variable domain, remainder taken from reference TRBV11-2 and TRBJ2-5, is EAGVAQSPRYKIIEKRQSVAFWCNPISGHATLYWYQQILGQGPKLLIQFQNNGVVDDSQLPKDRFSAERLKGVDSTLKIQPAKLEDSAVYLCASSSRTGQETQYFGPGTRLLVL.

A single count supports this clone. V is TRBV6-2 or TRBV6-3 and J is TRBJ1-1; TRBD1 matches at 7 bases. CDR1 MNHEY and CDR2 SVGEGT come from the germline V gene. This CDR3 contains 13 residues. V lost 5 bases and J lost 5; bases outside the gene matches: 5. CDR3: CASSDRERTEAFF. The CDR3 coding sequence is TGTGCCAGCAGTGACAGGGAGAGGACTGAAGCTTTCTTT.

Notes on this clone: Distinct nucleotide sequences in the sample also encode this CDR3. The V and J genes are TRBV4-3 and TRBJ1-5; D not certain. The CDR3 loop spans 13 amino acids. Trimming took 0 bases from V and 3 from J, leaving 3 bases between them. The germline V gene has CDR1 LGHNA and CDR2 YSLEER. Written as DNA, the CDR3 is TGCGCCAGCAGCCAAGATCTCAATCAGCCCCAGCATTTT. As protein: CASSQDLNQPQHF.

V is TRBV5-8 and J is TRBJ1-2; 7 nucleotides line up with TRBD1. With 4 bases clipped from V and 3 bases from J, the junction kept 9 bases outside the gene matches. Germline V lookup: CDR1 SGHTS, CDR2 YDEGEE. The CDR3 has 15 amino acids. DNA of the CDR3: TGTGCCAGCAGCCCCACAGGGGCCTTTTACTATGGCTACACCTTC. This codes for CASSPTGAFYYGYTF.

The CDR3 protein is CASSQEQGRLTYGYTF. The CDR3 bases are TGTGCCAGCAGCCAAGAACAGGGCAGGCTAACCTATGGCTACACCTTC. The rearrangement uses TRBV4-2 and TRBJ1-2, with a weak D call TRBD1 (6 bases). CDR3 length: 16 amino acids. Trimming pared 0 bases from V and 4 bases from J, leaving 15 bases between. CDR1 is LGHNA and CDR2 is YNFKEQ in the germline V gene.

This clone was picked up a small number of times. The J gene is TRBJ2-4, the V gene TRBV6-5, with TRBD2 identical over 7 bases. The CDR3 is 14 residues long. The germline V gene has CDR1 MNHEY and CDR2 SVGAGI. With V trimmed by 4 bases and J by 1 base, 1 base remained unmatched. Written as DNA, the CDR3 is TGTGCCAGCAGTTGGGGAGGGGCCAAAAACATTCAGTACTTC. Protein product: CASSWGGAKNIQYF.

The chain joins TRBV19 to TRBJ1-4; 8 nucleotides line up with TRBD1. This CDR3 contains 14 residues. The germline V gene encodes CDR1 LNHDA and CDR2 SQIVND (reference sequence). The trim removed 3 bases at V and 8 bases at J, leaving 5 bases unmatched. The CDR3 region is CASSIGQGDEKLFF. The CDR3 DNA sequence: TGTGCCAGTAGTATTGGACAGGGAGACGAAAAACTGTTTTTT.

The chain joins TRBV28 to TRBJ1-1, with unresolved D. CDR1 and CDR2 (germline): MDHEN, SYDVKM. Trimming took off 5 bases at V and 3 bases at J, with 16 bases between the two ends. CDR3 length: 15 residues. CDR3 in amino acids: CASSPASGPDTEAFF. CDR3 DNA sequence: TGTGCCAGCAGTCCAGCCTCGGGTCCCGACACTGAAGCTTTCTTT.

The rearrangement joins TRBV7-3 to TRBJ2-2; possibly TRBD2 for D (6 bases). Germline V lookup: CDR1 SGHTA, CDR2 FQGTGA. Trimming removed 1 base from V and 7 bases from J, with 10 bases in between. The CDR3 loop spans 14 amino acids. DNA of the CDR3: TGTGCCAGCAGCTTAAGGGGAGGTGGCGGGGAGCTGTTTTTT. This codes for CASSLRGGGGELFF.

In its sample, this clone was seen many times. This chain joins TRBV2 and TRBJ1-5, with TRBD1 matching 9 bases. Unmatched junction bases numbered 12, after V lost 5 bases and J lost 4 bases. Germline V gives CDR1 SNHLY, CDR2 FYNNEI. The CDR3 runs to 17 residues. The CDR3 spells CASSKSGPTGGNQPQHF. DNA for the CDR3: TGTGCCAGCAGTAAATCTGGGCCGACAGGGGGAAATCAGCCCCAGCATTTT.

This clone has a handful of counts. The chain carries TRBV30 and TRBJ1-1; D remains unclear. The germline CDR1 and CDR2 sequences are GTSNPN and SVGIG (reference sequence). V dropped 8 bases and J dropped 3 bases, with 10 bases sitting between them. This CDR3 is 11 amino acids long. CDR3 in DNA: TGTGCCCGGACTCGGGACACTGAAGCTTTCTTT. Amino acids: CARTRDTEAFF.

This clone was counted once. This chain links TRBV11-2 with TRBJ1-4; 7 positions agree with TRBD1. With V trimmed by 5 bases and J by 8 bases, 11 bases remained unmatched. The CDR3 totals 15 residues. Germline values: CDR1 SGHAT, CDR2 FQNNGV. CDR3 in DNA: TGTGCCAGCAGCCTAAACAGGGGTCAGGGGGAAAAACTGTTTTTT. It yields the protein CASSLNRGQGEKLFF.

The chain employs TRBV29-1 and TRBJ2-1; 9 bases match TRBD2. CDR1 is SQVTM and CDR2 is ANQGSEA in the germline V gene. Trimming at V came to 5 bases and at J to 7 bases, leaving 9 bases not matched to a gene. The CDR3 sequence is 14 residues long. The CDR3 region is CSVLAGDGANEQFF. The CDR3 bases are TGCAGCGTTTTAGCGGGGGACGGTGCAAATGAGCAGTTCTTC.

CDR3 DNA sequence: TGTGCCAGCAGTGAAGTCCGGTTGAACACTGAAGCTTTCTTT. Protein sequence: CASSEVRLNTEAFF. The genes are TRBV2 and TRBJ1-1; no clear D gene. Germline CDR1 reads SNHLY; CDR2 reads FYNNEI. V was cut by 1 base and J by 0 bases, with 6 bases left in between. This CDR3 contains 14 residues.

This clone came up once. This sequence joins TRBV7-8 and TRBJ1-4; a weak D match, TRBD1 (5 bases). V was trimmed by 0 bases and J by 4 bases, leaving 15 bases between them. This CDR3 has 17 residues. Germline lookup yields CDR1 SGHVS and CDR2 FQNEAQ. The DNA for the CDR3 is TGTGCCAGCAGCTTAGCTGGGACTCAAAGGGGTAATGAAAAACTGTTTTTT. Amino acid sequence: CASSLAGTQRGNEKLFF.

As for this clone: A much larger clone sits a single nucleotide away, making a read error possible. This chain uses TRBV28 with TRBJ1-3; D ambiguous. Germline V gives CDR1 MDHEN, CDR2 SYDVKM. V lost 7 bases and J lost 0, with 7 bases in between. The length of the CDR3 is 13 residues. The CDR3, as DNA: TGTGCCAGCACCGGGGTCTCTGGAAACACCATATATTTT. Amino acids: CASTGVSGNTIYF. Filled out from reference TRBV28 and TRBJ1-3, the complete variable domain reads DVKVTQSSRYLVKRTGEKVFLECVQDMDHENMFWYRQDPGLGLRLIYFSYDVKMKEKGDIPEGYSVSREKKERFSLILESASTNQTSMYLCASTGVSGNTIYFGEGSWLTVV.

The rearrangement links TRBV6-6 to TRBJ1-3; TRBD1 might be the D (6 bases). The CDR3 consists of 11 residues. Germline-derived CDR1 and CDR2 are MNHNY and SVGAGI (reference sequence). With 9 bases removed from V and 4 bases from J, the gap between germline ends came to 7 bases. This chain's CDR3 is CASGTGNTIYF. The CDR3 nucleotides read TGTGCCAGTGGGACAGGAAACACCATATATTTT.

This clone was counted a single time. The CDR3 sequence is CASSPDSATNEKLFF. Written as DNA, the CDR3 is TGTGCCAGCTCGCCCGACAGCGCAACTAATGAAAAACTGTTTTTT. V is TRBV18 and J is TRBJ1-4; D possibly corresponds to TRBD1 (5 bases). The length of the CDR3 is 15 residues. Trimming shortened V by 6 bases and J by 0 bases, and 11 bases separated the two germline ends. The germline CDR1 and CDR2 sequences are KGHSH and LQKENI.

This sequence joins TRBV10-2 and TRBJ1-1, with unresolved D. The CDR3 contains 13 residues. CDR1 and CDR2 (germline): WSHSY, SAAADI. The ends were cut back, 8 bases at V and 0 bases at J, with 10 bases in the middle. CDR3 in DNA: TGCGCCAGCCAGGACTACCTGAACACTGAAGCTTTCTTT. Its protein is CASQDYLNTEAFF.

The chain joins TRBV5-6 to TRBJ1-2; 7 nucleotides line up with TRBD1. CDR1 is SGHDT, CDR2 YYEEEE, per germline. J was trimmed by 5 bases and V by 4 bases; bases with no gene match: 2. The CDR3 covers 12 residues. The CDR3, as DNA: TGTGCCAGCAGCGACAGGGTTTATGGCTACACCTTC. Protein sequence: CASSDRVYGYTF.